This paragraph covers one T cell receptor beta chain sequence. These data belong to a study of blood T cell repertoires in COVID-19. V was pared by 0 bases and J by 1 base, with 6 bases of the junction left unmatched. The CDR3 has 18 residues. Per the germline V gene, CDR1 is SGHTS and CDR2 is YDEGEE. Clones were read by immunoSEQ multiplex PCR, and TCRdb kept only the in-frame ones, dropping some. The sample yields 35,000 to 45,000 clones, approximately 70% seen once. The sequence was obtained from a man older than 75 with acute or convalescent COVID-19. The genes are TRBV5-8 and TRBJ2-3; 12 nucleotides align to TRBD2. Sequencing used peripheral blood. CDR3 DNA: TGTGCCAGCAGCTTGGCGCGACTAGCGGGAGCCGGCACAGATACGCAGTATTTT. Protein product: CASSLARLAGAGTDTQYF.